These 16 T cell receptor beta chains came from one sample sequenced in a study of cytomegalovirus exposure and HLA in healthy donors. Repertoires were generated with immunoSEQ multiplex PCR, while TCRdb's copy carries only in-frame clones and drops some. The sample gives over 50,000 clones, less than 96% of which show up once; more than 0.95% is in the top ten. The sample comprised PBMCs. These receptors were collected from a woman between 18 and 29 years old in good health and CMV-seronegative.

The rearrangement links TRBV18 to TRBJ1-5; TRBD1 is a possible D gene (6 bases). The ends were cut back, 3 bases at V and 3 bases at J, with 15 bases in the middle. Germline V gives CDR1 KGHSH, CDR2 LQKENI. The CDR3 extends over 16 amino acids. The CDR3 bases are TGTGCCAGCTCACCCCCGGGGGGCAGTTACAATCAGCCCCAGCATTTT. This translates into CASSPPGGSYNQPQHF.

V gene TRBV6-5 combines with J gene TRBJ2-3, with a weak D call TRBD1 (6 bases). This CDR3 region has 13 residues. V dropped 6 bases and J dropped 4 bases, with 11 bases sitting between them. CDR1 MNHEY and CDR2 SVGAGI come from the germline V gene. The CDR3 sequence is CASSFRGADTQYF. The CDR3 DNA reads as TGTGCCAGCAGCTTCAGGGGCGCAGATACGCAGTATTTT.

The CDR3 sequence is CASRRGGANEQFF. CDR3 nucleotides: TGTGCCAGCCGGAGGGGGGGGGCAAATGAGCAGTTCTTC. J is TRBJ2-1 and V is TRBV27; D perhaps matches TRBD2 (7 bases). V dropped 8 bases and J dropped 7 bases, with 15 bases sitting between them. This CDR3 contains 13 residues. The germline V gene encodes CDR1 MNHEY and CDR2 SMNVEV (reference sequence).

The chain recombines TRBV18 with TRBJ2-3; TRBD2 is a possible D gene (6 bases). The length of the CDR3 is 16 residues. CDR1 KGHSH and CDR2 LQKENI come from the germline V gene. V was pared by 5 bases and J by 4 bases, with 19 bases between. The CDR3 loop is CASSGLAAWRADTQYF. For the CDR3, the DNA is TGTGCCAGCTCAGGATTAGCCGCCTGGAGGGCAGATACGCAGTATTTT.

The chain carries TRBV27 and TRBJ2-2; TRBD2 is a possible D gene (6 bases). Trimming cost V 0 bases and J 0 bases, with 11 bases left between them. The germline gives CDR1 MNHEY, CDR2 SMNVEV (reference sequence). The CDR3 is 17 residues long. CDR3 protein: CASSLSGAGSNTGELFF. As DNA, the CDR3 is TGTGCCAGCAGTTTATCCGGGGCGGGATCGAACACCGGGGAGCTGTTTTTT.

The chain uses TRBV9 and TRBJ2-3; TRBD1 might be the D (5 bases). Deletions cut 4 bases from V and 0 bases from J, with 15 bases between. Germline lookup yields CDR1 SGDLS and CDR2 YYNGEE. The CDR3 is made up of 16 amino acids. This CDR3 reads CASSPMGQTSTDTQYF. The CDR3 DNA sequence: TGTGCCAGCAGCCCCATGGGGCAGACCAGCACAGATACGCAGTATTTT.

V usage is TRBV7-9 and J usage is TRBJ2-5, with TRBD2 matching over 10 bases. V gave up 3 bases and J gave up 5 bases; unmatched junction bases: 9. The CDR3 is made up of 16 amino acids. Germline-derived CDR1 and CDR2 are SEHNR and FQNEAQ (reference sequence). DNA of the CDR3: TGTGCCAGCAGCTTTGAGCGGGGGGGCTGGTTGGAGACCCAGTACTTC. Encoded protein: CASSFERGGWLETQYF.

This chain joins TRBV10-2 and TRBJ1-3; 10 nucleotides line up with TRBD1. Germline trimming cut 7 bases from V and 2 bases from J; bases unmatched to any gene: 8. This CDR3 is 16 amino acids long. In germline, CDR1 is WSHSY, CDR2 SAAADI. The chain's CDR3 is CASTRQGAFAGNTIYF. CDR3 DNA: TGCGCCAGCACTCGACAGGGGGCTTTCGCTGGAAACACCATATATTTT.

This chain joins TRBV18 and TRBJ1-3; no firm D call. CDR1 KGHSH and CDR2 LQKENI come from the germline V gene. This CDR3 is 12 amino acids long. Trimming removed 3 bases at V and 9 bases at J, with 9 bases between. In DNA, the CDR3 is TGTGCCAGCTCACCGCCCGGTGGCACCATATATTTT. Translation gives CASSPPGGTIYF.

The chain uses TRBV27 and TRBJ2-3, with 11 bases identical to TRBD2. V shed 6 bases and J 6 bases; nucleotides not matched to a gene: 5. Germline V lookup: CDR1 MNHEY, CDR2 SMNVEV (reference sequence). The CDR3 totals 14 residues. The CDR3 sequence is CASSLAGGSDTQYF. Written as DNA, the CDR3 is TGTGCCAGCAGCCTAGCGGGGGGCTCCGATACGCAGTATTTT.

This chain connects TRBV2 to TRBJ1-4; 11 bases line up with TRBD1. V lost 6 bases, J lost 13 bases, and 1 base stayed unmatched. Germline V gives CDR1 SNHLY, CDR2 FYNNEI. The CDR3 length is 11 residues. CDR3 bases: TGTGCCAGCAGGGGACAGGGGGGACTGTTTTTT. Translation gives CASRGQGGLFF.

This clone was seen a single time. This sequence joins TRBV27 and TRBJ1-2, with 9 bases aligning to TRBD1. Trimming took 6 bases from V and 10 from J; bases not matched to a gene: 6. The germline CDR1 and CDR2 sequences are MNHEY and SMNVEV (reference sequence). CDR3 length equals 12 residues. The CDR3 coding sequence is TGTGCCAGCAGACCCGGACAGGGGATCTACACCTTC. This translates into CASRPGQGIYTF.

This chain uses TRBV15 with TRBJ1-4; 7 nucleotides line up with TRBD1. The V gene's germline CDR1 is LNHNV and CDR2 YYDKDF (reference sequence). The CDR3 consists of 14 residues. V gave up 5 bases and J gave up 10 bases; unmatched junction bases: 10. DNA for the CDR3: TGTGCCACCAGCGGCCATCGACAGGGAGGAAAACTGTTTTTT. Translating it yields CATSGHRQGGKLFF.

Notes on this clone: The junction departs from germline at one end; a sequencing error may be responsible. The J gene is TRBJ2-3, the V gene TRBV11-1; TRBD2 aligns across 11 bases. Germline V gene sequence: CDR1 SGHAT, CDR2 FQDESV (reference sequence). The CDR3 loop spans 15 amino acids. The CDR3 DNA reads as TGTACCAGCAGCCCGAGGCTAGCGGGAGGAGGTACGCAGTATTTT. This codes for CTSSPRLAGGGTQYF.

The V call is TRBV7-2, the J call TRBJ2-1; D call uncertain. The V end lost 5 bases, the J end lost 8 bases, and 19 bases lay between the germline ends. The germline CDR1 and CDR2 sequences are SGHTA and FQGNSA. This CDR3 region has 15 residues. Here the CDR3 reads CASSLGMLGLDEQFF. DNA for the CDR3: TGTGCCAGCAGCCTCGGAATGCTAGGTTTGGATGAGCAGTTCTTC.

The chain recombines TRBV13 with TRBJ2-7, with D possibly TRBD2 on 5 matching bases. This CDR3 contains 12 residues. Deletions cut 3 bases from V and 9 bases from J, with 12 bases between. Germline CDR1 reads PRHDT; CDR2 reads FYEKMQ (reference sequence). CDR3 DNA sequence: TGTGCCAGCAGCTTTGGTGGCCGGGGGCAGTACTTC. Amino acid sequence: CASSFGGRGQYF. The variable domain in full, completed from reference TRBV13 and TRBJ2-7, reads AAGVIQSPRHLIKEKRETATLKCYPIPRHDTVYWYQQGPGQDPQFLISFYEKMQSDKGSIPDRFSAQQFSDYHSELNMSSLELGDSALYFCASSFGGRGQYFGPGTRLTVT.